A single TCR beta chain is shown here with its context. The sample belongs to a study of blood T cell repertoires in COVID-19. The CDR3 covers 15 residues. Per the germline V gene, CDR1 is GTSNPN and CDR2 is SVGIG (reference sequence). V shed 4 bases and J 1 base; nucleotides not matched to a gene: 7. Participants were aged about 18 to 89 years from around 26 US areas. Authors' analysis steps: Reference gene primer amplification gave nucleated cell count estimates. Clones were sequenced by immunoSEQ multiplex PCR, and TCRdb holds only the in-frame ones, with some missing. Clonal size and the V and J genes are those of that table, whereas D and trimming came from the DNA. The repertoire holds about 260,000 clones, with about 86% as singletons.

The rearrangement links TRBV30 to TRBJ1-2; 9 nucleotides match TRBD1. The sequence was obtained from a man aged 25 to 45 with acute COVID-19. Input material: PBMCs or T cells enriched from blood (not recorded which). CDR3 sequence (DNA): TGTGCCTGGACCGGTCCGGGACAGGGTAACTATGGCTACACCTTC. This sequence encodes CAWTGPGQGNYGYTF.